A selection of T cell receptor beta chains follows, all from one sample in a study of cytomegalovirus exposure and HLA in healthy donors. Sequencing used immunoSEQ multiplex PCR; TCRdb keeps in-frame clones, though not all of them. The repertoire consists of over 150,000 clones, with roughly 85% occurring once and the leading ten covering 1%. The material sequenced was PBMCs. The origin of the receptors is a boy aged 2 to 10 in good health and CMV-seronegative. The CDR3 runs from the conserved cysteine through the conserved F or W. A D gene is named only where the DNA matches it firmly. Part of the rows lack a size; the others show once, few, many or a class for expanded clones.

J gene: TRBJ1-5; D gene: TRBD1; V gene: TRBV6-1; clone size: .; CDR3 DNA: TGTGCCAGCAGTGAACCGAAATTCTCGGAGACAGGGGGCGTTCAGCCCCAGCATTTT; CDR3 protein: CASSEPKFSETGGVQPQHF
J gene: TRBJ1-3; D gene: .; V gene: TRBV14; clone size: .; CDR3 DNA: TGTGCCAGCAGCCAAGATCGAGGGATTTCTGGAAACACCATATATTTT; CDR3 protein: CASSQDRGISGNTIYF
J gene: TRBJ2-1; D gene: .; V gene: TRBV28; clone size: .; CDR3 DNA: TGTGCCAGCAGTTTAACAGGGACCATGGGGAATGAGCAGTTCTTC; CDR3 protein: CASSLTGTMGNEQFF
J gene: TRBJ2-1; D gene: .; V gene: TRBV28; clone size: .; CDR3 DNA: TGTGCCAGCAGTTTGTCCCGCGGGGATGATGAGCAGTTCTTC; CDR3 protein: CASSLSRGDDEQFF
J gene: TRBJ2-5; D gene: TRBD1; V gene: TRBV6-4; clone size: once; CDR3 DNA: TGTGCCAGCAGTGAAACAGGGGGTGACCAGGAGACCCAGTACTTC; CDR3 protein: CASSETGGDQETQYF
J gene: TRBJ2-1; D gene: TRBD1; V gene: TRBV5-4; clone size: .; CDR3 DNA: TGTGCCAGCAGCTTGGGTAGACAGGGGATATTCAATGAGCAGTTCTTC; CDR3 protein: CASSLGRQGIFNEQFF
J gene: TRBJ2-6; D gene: .; V gene: TRBV6-1; clone size: .; CDR3 DNA: TGTGCCAGCAGTGAAAGGGGAACTGGGGCCAACGTCCTGACTTTC; CDR3 protein: CASSERGTGANVLTF
J gene: TRBJ1-4; D gene: .; V gene: TRBV4-1; clone size: .; CDR3 DNA: TGCGCCAGCAGCCAGGTGGATCTTGGCGGTGAAAAACTGTTTTTT; CDR3 protein: CASSQVDLGGEKLFF
J gene: TRBJ2-1; D gene: TRBD2; V gene: TRBV5-1; clone size: .; CDR3 DNA: TGCGCCAGCAGCCCCGGACTAGCGGGAGGTGCCAATGAGCAGTTCTTC; CDR3 protein: CASSPGLAGGANEQFF
J gene: TRBJ2-2; D gene: TRBD1; V gene: TRBV25-1; clone size: .; CDR3 DNA: TGTGCCAGCAGTGAAAACAGGGGAGCGAACACCGGGGAGCTGTTTTTT; CDR3 protein: CASSENRGANTGELFF
J gene: TRBJ1-1; D gene: TRBD1; V gene: TRBV15; clone size: .; CDR3 DNA: TGTGCCACCAGTGGGACAGGGGGTGAAGCTTTCTTT; CDR3 protein: CATSGTGGEAFF
J gene: TRBJ2-3; D gene: .; V gene: TRBV5-1; clone size: .; CDR3 DNA: TGCGCCAGCAGTGTGGAGGCAGGGGGACTCACAGATACGCAGTATTTT; CDR3 protein: CASSVEAGGLTDTQYF
J gene: TRBJ2-7; D gene: TRBD2; V gene: TRBV9; clone size: .; CDR3 DNA: TGTGCCAGCAGCGTAGAGGGGGGACTAGCGGGAGGCGAGCAGTACTTC; CDR3 protein: CASSVEGGLAGGEQYF
J gene: TRBJ1-1; D gene: .; V gene: TRBV5-5; clone size: .; CDR3 DNA: TGTGCCAGCAGCCCAGGGGCCGCCACTCCCACTTTCTTT; CDR3 protein: CASSPGAATPTFF
J gene: TRBJ2-2; D gene: .; V gene: TRBV29-1; clone size: .; CDR3 DNA: TGCAGCGGGGGGGGGCGGCTGGGGACCGGGGAGCTGTTTTTT; CDR3 protein: CSGGGRLGTGELFF
J gene: TRBJ2-1; D gene: TRBD2; V gene: TRBV5-6; clone size: .; CDR3 DNA: TGTGCCAGCAGTCGGCCGGGACTAGCGGGGGGGCTTGAGCAGTTCTTC; CDR3 protein: CASSRPGLAGGLEQFF
J gene: TRBJ1-5; D gene: .; V gene: TRBV11-2; clone size: .; CDR3 DNA: TGTGCCAGCAGCTTATCCGGGGGAGATCGGCCCCAGCATTTT; CDR3 protein: CASSLSGGDRPQHF
J gene: TRBJ2-5; D gene: .; V gene: TRBV5-1; clone size: .; CDR3 DNA: TGCGCCAGCAGTCCGATCGGACACGGAGTTCAAGAGACCCAGTACTTC; CDR3 protein: CASSPIGHGVQETQYF
J gene: TRBJ1-1; D gene: .; V gene: TRBV18; clone size: .; CDR3 DNA: TGTGCCAGCTCACCCAGGGAAAACACTGAAGCTTTCTTT; CDR3 protein: CASSPRENTEAFF
J gene: TRBJ2-7; D gene: TRBD1; V gene: TRBV19; clone size: .; CDR3 DNA: TGTGCCAGTAGTATAGACGACAGGGGGCTCTACGAGCAGTACTTC; CDR3 protein: CASSIDDRGLYEQYF
J gene: TRBJ2-2; D gene: TRBD2; V gene: TRBV9; clone size: .; CDR3 DNA: TGTGCCAGCAGCGTAATAAGCGGGAGCCACACCGGGGAGCTGTTTTTT; CDR3 protein: CASSVISGSHTGELFF
J gene: TRBJ2-5; D gene: TRBD1; V gene: TRBV28; clone size: few; CDR3 DNA: TGTGCCAGCAGTCTAAGGACAGGGGGCCAAGAGACCCAGTACTTC; CDR3 protein: CASSLRTGGQETQYF
J gene: TRBJ2-2; D gene: .; V gene: TRBV27; clone size: few; CDR3 DNA: TGTGCCAGCAGCCCTCCCACCGGGGAGCTGTTTTTT; CDR3 protein: CASSPPTGELFF
J gene: TRBJ2-7; D gene: TRBD1; V gene: TRBV4-1; clone size: .; CDR3 DNA: TGCGCCAGCAGCCCCAGACCCCGGGGACAGGGGATCGACGAGCAGTACTTC; CDR3 protein: CASSPRPRGQGIDEQYF
J gene: TRBJ1-1; D gene: TRBD1; V gene: TRBV5-1; clone size: .; CDR3 DNA: TGCGCCAGCAGCTCGGGACAGGGGCTCCTGAACACTGAAGCTTTCTTT; CDR3 protein: CASSSGQGLLNTEAFF
J gene: TRBJ1-2; D gene: .; V gene: TRBV6-5; clone size: .; CDR3 DNA: TGTGCCAGCAGTGACGGGTCCCTCGTTTGGGGCTACACCTTC; CDR3 protein: CASSDGSLVWGYTF
J gene: TRBJ1-5; D gene: .; V gene: TRBV28; clone size: once; CDR3 DNA: TGTGCCAGCAGTCAAATGGAGATACGAGGTGATCAGCCCCAGCATTTT; CDR3 protein: CASSQMEIRGDQPQHF
J gene: TRBJ2-3; D gene: TRBD2; V gene: TRBV2; clone size: .; CDR3 DNA: TGTGCCAACTCCGGGACTACCACAGATACGCAGTATTTT; CDR3 protein: CANSGTTTDTQYF
J gene: TRBJ2-7; D gene: .; V gene: TRBV28; clone size: .; CDR3 DNA: TGTGCCAGCAGTTTGACATTGGGCGAGCAGTACTTC; CDR3 protein: CASSLTLGEQYF
J gene: TRBJ2-1; D gene: .; V gene: TRBV25-1; clone size: .; CDR3 DNA: TGTGCCAGCGGGGGACAAACCTACAATGAGCAGTTCTTC; CDR3 protein: CASGGQTYNEQFF
J gene: TRBJ2-1; D gene: .; V gene: TRBV30; clone size: .; CDR3 DNA: TGTGCCTGGAGTGTGGAGGGTAAAGAGCAGTTCTTC; CDR3 protein: CAWSVEGKEQFF
J gene: TRBJ2-5; D gene: .; V gene: TRBV29-1; clone size: few; CDR3 DNA: TGCAGCGTTGAAATGGGGCGAATCCAAGAGACCCAGTACTTC; CDR3 protein: CSVEMGRIQETQYF
J gene: TRBJ2-4; D gene: .; V gene: TRBV21-1; clone size: few; CDR3 DNA: TGTGCCAGCAGCAAGGGGGAGGGGAGAAACATTCAGTACTTC; CDR3 protein: CASSKGEGRNIQYF
J gene: TRBJ1-1; D gene: .; V gene: TRBV6-5; clone size: .; CDR3 DNA: TGTGCCAGCAGGGCCCCAGGCGAAGGCACTGAAGCTTTCTTT; CDR3 protein: CASRAPGEGTEAFF
J gene: TRBJ1-3; D gene: .; V gene: TRBV18; clone size: .; CDR3 DNA: TGTGCCAGCTCACCAGACAGAGCCTTTGGAAACACCATATATTTT; CDR3 protein: CASSPDRAFGNTIYF
J gene: TRBJ1-1; D gene: .; V gene: TRBV6-6; clone size: .; CDR3 DNA: TGTGCCAGCAGTTACCCCGGCAGGGCAGACACTGAAGCTTTCTTT; CDR3 protein: CASSYPGRADTEAFF
J gene: TRBJ2-7; D gene: TRBD1; V gene: TRBV14; clone size: once; CDR3 DNA: TGTGCCAGCAGCACAGGGGGAAAGGGGGACGAGCAGTACTTC; CDR3 protein: CASSTGGKGDEQYF
J gene: TRBJ2-5; D gene: .; V gene: TRBV30; clone size: .; CDR3 DNA: TGTGCCTGGGATCAGGGGGGAGAGACCCAGTACTTC; CDR3 protein: CAWDQGGETQYF
J gene: TRBJ2-3; D gene: TRBD1; V gene: TRBV14; clone size: .; CDR3 DNA: TGTGCCAGCAGCCTCAGGACAGGGGGCAACACAGATACGCAGTATTTT; CDR3 protein: CASSLRTGGNTDTQYF
J gene: TRBJ1-1; D gene: .; V gene: TRBV7-8; clone size: .; CDR3 DNA: TGTGCCAGCAGGTTGGTTGGGGGCGGAGGTACTGAAGCTTTCTTT; CDR3 protein: CASRLVGGGGTEAFF
J gene: TRBJ1-2; D gene: .; V gene: TRBV11-1; clone size: .; CDR3 DNA: TGTGCCAGCAGCTTAAAGGCAGGGGAAGGCTACACCTTC; CDR3 protein: CASSLKAGEGYTF
J gene: TRBJ1-5; D gene: .; V gene: TRBV28; clone size: .; CDR3 DNA: TGTGCCAGCAGTTTAATGGGGGGGAAAGGGGTTCAGCCCCAGCATTTT; CDR3 protein: CASSLMGGKGVQPQHF
J gene: TRBJ1-2; D gene: TRBD1; V gene: TRBV18; clone size: .; CDR3 DNA: TGTGCCAGCTCAGTGGACAGGACAAACTATGGCTACACCTTC; CDR3 protein: CASSVDRTNYGYTF
J gene: TRBJ1-4; D gene: .; V gene: TRBV7-9; clone size: .; CDR3 DNA: TGTGCCAGCAGCTTAGAGTGGGGCCGAGGGGGTGAAAAACTGTTTTTT; CDR3 protein: CASSLEWGRGGEKLFF
J gene: TRBJ2-1; D gene: TRBD2; V gene: TRBV5-4; clone size: .; CDR3 DNA: TGTGCCAGCAGCTGGGGACTAGCGGGAGGGAATGAGCAGTTCTTC; CDR3 protein: CASSWGLAGGNEQFF
J gene: TRBJ2-2; D gene: .; V gene: TRBV27; clone size: .; CDR3 DNA: TGTGCCAGCAGTTTCTTAACAGGGTTCACCGGGGAGCTGTTTTTT; CDR3 protein: CASSFLTGFTGELFF
J gene: TRBJ2-1; D gene: TRBD2; V gene: TRBV5-1; clone size: .; CDR3 DNA: TGCGCCAGCAGGTACACTAGCGACGCCTACAATGAGCAGTTCTTC; CDR3 protein: CASRYTSDAYNEQFF
J gene: TRBJ1-5; D gene: TRBD1; V gene: TRBV7-6; clone size: few; CDR3 DNA: TGTGCCAGCAGCTTCGGACAGGGAAATCAGCCCCAGCATTTT; CDR3 protein: CASSFGQGNQPQHF
J gene: TRBJ1-1; D gene: TRBD1; V gene: TRBV2; clone size: .; CDR3 DNA: TGTGCCAGCGGAGGCCGAAGACAGGGTCGCACTGAAGCTTTCTTT; CDR3 protein: CASGGRRQGRTEAFF
J gene: TRBJ1-3; D gene: .; V gene: TRBV4-1; clone size: .; CDR3 DNA: TGCGCCAGCAGCCAAGAGGGAACTCAGGGGCGTCGAAACACCATATATTTT; CDR3 protein: CASSQEGTQGRRNTIYF
J gene: TRBJ1-1; D gene: TRBD1; V gene: TRBV7-9; clone size: .; CDR3 DNA: TGTGCCAGCAGACAAGGACAGGGGGAAATTGAAGCTTTCTTT; CDR3 protein: CASRQGQGEIEAFF
J gene: TRBJ2-5; D gene: .; V gene: TRBV13; clone size: few; CDR3 DNA: TGTGCCAGCAGCGCCTGGGCCCGGGGAGAGACCCAGTACTTC; CDR3 protein: CASSAWARGETQYF
J gene: TRBJ2-1; D gene: TRBD2; V gene: TRBV7-2; clone size: .; CDR3 DNA: TGTGCCAGCAGCTCCACTTTAGCGGGGTACAATGAGCAGTTCTTC; CDR3 protein: CASSSTLAGYNEQFF
J gene: TRBJ1-5; D gene: TRBD1; V gene: TRBV28; clone size: .; CDR3 DNA: TGTGCCAGCAGTATACCGGGACAGGGGTTCAGTCAGCCCCAGCATTTT; CDR3 protein: CASSIPGQGFSQPQHF
J gene: TRBJ1-1; D gene: .; V gene: TRBV11-2; clone size: .; CDR3 DNA: TGTGCCAGCAGCTTAGATCGGTTCCGGGCCCGGGGTAACACTGAAGCTTTCTTT; CDR3 protein: CASSLDRFRARGNTEAFF